This TCR beta chain was sequenced during a study of technical replicates of blood from a handful of donors (dated by TCRdb to about 2017). CDR1 SGHTA and CDR2 FQGNSA were looked up in the germline V gene. Between the V and J ends, shortened by 5 bases and 3 bases respectively, the junction contains 14 bases. Spanning cysteine to phenylalanine, the CDR3 consists of 15 amino acids. Kept here is only the CDR3 DNA, which spans 45 bases and is read in frame from base 1. Concerning this clone: Its cognate antigen has yet to be identified. Base quality data are lacking; no much larger clone is found one base away.

Libraries came from the immunoSEQ multiplex PCR assay. In TCRdb, the immuneACCESS table is reduced to in-frame sequences with V and J assigned. These tables do not hold every clone; where another copy was compared, an unresolved V gene accounts for under half, and the others remain unexplained. The sample table shows about 56,000 clones, and about 94% are seen once. The top ten hold roughly 4.3% of the sample. Here the chain combines TRBV7-2 and TRBJ1-5; no D gene can be assigned with confidence. Sequenced sample: PBMCs. The sequence came from a human donor in good health. Some clones in this sample may be carry-over from other donors' samples. The CDR3 sequence is CASSPDGEPNQPQHF. The DNA sequence follows: TGTGCCAGCAGCCCGGACGGGGAACCCAATCAGCCCCAGCATTTT.